The source of this T cell receptor beta chain is a study of blood T cell repertoires in COVID-19. The wider study: Sites across the United States, Italy and Spain contributed samples from acute and convalescent COVID-19. PBMCs, B-cell-depleted T cells, or T cells were the source of the cDNA or gDNA that made up the material.

Seattle enrolled patients during active infection and tracked them longitudinally. How the authors handled the data: Reference gene primers were amplified, and this amplification served to estimate nucleated cell counts. Libraries were prepared by immunoSEQ multiplex PCR; TCRdb keeps only in-frame clonotypes and omits some of them. D and trimming come from the DNA, and the V and J calls and clone size come from that table. Found here are some 390,000 clones, around 87% of them singletons; the top ten hold about 2.5%. V was trimmed by 5 bases and J by 0 bases, leaving 11 bases between them. CDR1 is LGHDT, CDR2 YNNKEL, per germline (reference sequence). This CDR3 spans 14 amino acids.

This chain links TRBV3-1 (or the pseudogene TRBV3-2) with TRBJ2-7, with D possibly being TRBD2 (5 bases). The TCR originated in a woman aged 55 to 70 with COVID-19, enrolled during active disease. Input material: peripheral blood. CDR3 in DNA: TGTGCCAGCAGCTCTTCCGGGAACTCCTACGAGCAGTACTTC. It translates to CASSSSGNSYEQYF.